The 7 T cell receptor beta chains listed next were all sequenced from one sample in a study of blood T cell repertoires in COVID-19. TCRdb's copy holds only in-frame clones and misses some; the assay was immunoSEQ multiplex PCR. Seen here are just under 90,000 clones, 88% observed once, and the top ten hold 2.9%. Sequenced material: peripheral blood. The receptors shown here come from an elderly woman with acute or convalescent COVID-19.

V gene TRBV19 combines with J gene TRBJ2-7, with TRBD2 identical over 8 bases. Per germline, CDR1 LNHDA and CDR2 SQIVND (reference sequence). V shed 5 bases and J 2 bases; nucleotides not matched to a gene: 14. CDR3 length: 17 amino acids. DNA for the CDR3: TGTGCCAGTAGTGCAGACCCACTAGCGGTCTATCCCTACGAGCAGTACTTC. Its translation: CASSADPLAVYPYEQYF.

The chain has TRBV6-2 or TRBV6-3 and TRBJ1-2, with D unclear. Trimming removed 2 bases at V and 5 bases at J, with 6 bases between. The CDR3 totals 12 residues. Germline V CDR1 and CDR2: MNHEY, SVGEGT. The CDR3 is CASSYQAYGYTF. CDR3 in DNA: TGTGCCAGCAGTTACCAGGCGTATGGCTACACCTTC.

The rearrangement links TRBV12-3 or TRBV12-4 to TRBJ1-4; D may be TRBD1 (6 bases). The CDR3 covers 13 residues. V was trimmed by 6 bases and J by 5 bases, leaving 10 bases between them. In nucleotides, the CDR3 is TGTGCCAGCAGAGACAGGCGAAATGAAAAACTGTTTTTT. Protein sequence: CASRDRRNEKLFF.

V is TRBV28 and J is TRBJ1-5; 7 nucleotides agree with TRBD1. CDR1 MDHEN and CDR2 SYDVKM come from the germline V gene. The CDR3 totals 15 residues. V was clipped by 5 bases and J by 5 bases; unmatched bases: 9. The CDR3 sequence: CASSGTTGWYQPQHF. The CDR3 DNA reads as TGTGCCAGCAGTGGAACGACAGGGTGGTATCAGCCCCAGCATTTT.

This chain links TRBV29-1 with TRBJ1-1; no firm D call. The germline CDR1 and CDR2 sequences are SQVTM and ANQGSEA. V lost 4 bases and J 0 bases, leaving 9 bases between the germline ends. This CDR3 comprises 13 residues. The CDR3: CSVAPLVNTEAFF. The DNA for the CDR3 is TGCAGCGTTGCCCCACTAGTGAACACTGAAGCTTTCTTT.

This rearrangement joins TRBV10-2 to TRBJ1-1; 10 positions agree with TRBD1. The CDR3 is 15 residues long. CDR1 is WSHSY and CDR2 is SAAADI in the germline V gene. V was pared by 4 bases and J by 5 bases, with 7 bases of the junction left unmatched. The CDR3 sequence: CASSAGQGRGTEAFF. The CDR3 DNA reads TGCGCCAGCAGTGCGGGACAGGGGAGAGGGACTGAAGCTTTCTTT.

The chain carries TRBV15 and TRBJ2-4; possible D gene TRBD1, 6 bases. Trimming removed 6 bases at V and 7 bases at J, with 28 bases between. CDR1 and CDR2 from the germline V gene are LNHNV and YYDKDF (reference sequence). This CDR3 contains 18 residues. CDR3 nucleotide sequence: TGTGCCACCAGTAAAGATTGGGGGCCCACCTTAGGGAGCAACATTCAGTACTTC. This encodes CATSKDWGPTLGSNIQYF.